These 19 T cell receptor beta chains share one sample of origin, sequenced in a study of CD8 T cells in ankylosing spondylitis. Study-level points and caveats: Ankylosing spondylitis blood appeared to be characterized by a TCR beta motif of eight highly homologous variants.

MiXCR was run by TCRdb on the 5' RACE reads, yielding one entry per CDR3 protein. The sample lists around 140,000 distinct CDR3 sequences; approximately 17% were seen once. No antigens are known for them. Source material: blood, either unsorted or a sorted T cell fraction (not recorded which). The receptors come from a male donor with ankylosing spondylitis.

This clonotype was detected many times. The chain is built from TRBV15 and TRBJ1-1; D not resolved. Germline V gene sequence: CDR1 LNHNV, CDR2 YYDKDF (reference sequence). CDR3 length: 13 amino acids. Trimming pared 0 bases from V and 8 bases from J, leaving 10 bases between. As DNA, the CDR3 is TGTGCCACCAGCAGAGATATGTTTCAAGAAGCTTTCTTT. It codes for CATSRDMFQEAFF.

This clonotype was recorded a few times. The chain employs TRBV7-9 and TRBJ2-1; 8 bases are shared with TRBD2. The CDR3 totals 16 residues. V shed 1 base, J shed 0 bases, and the junction held 2 bases outside the gene matches. Germline CDR1 and CDR2: SEHNR and FQNEAQ (reference sequence). The CDR3, as DNA: TGTGCCAGCAGCTTAGGCGGGAGGACCTCCTACAATGAGCAGTTCTTC. This translates into CASSLGGRTSYNEQFF.

This clonotype was seen only a few times. The chain joins TRBV10-3 to TRBJ2-3; unclear D gene. The CDR3 has 11 amino acids. Germline loops: CDR1 ENHRY, CDR2 SYGVKD. Trimming stripped 7 bases from V and 2 bases from J, with 4 bases between. The CDR3 reads CAIKNTDTQYF. For the CDR3, the DNA is TGTGCCATCAAGAACACAGATACGCAGTATTTT.

This clonotype appeared many times. The chain uses TRBV4-1 and TRBJ2-7; D call uncertain. CDR3 length: 16 amino acids. The V and J ends lost 0 bases and 0 bases respectively, with 12 bases between them. The germline CDR1 and CDR2 sequences are MGHRA and YSYEKL. CDR3 amino acids: CASSQEGYPPSYEQYF. DNA of the CDR3: TGCGCCAGCAGCCAAGAAGGGTACCCCCCCTCCTACGAGCAGTACTTC.

This clonotype was recorded a few times. The chain recombines TRBV27 with TRBJ2-3, with D perhaps given as TRBD1 or TRBD2 (5 bases each). V was shortened by 5 bases and J by 2 bases, with 14 bases between the two germline ends. The length of the CDR3 is 15 residues. CDR1 is MNHEY and CDR2 is SMNVEV in the germline V gene (reference sequence). CDR3 residues: CASSTWDGTTDTQYF. The CDR3 nucleotides are TGTGCCAGCAGTACCTGGGACGGGACCACAGATACGCAGTATTTT.

CDR3 coding DNA: TGTGCCAGCAGTTTGCCGCGTGGATGGGGGACCTACGAGCAGTACTTC. Its translation: CASSLPRGWGTYEQYF. This chain uses TRBV28 with TRBJ2-7; the D call may be TRBD1 or TRBD2 (5 bases each). Germline CDR1 MDHEN, CDR2 SYDVKM. Between the trimmed V and J ends, which lost 3 bases and 2 bases, there was a span of 17 bases. The CDR3 runs 16 residues.

The chain joins TRBV27 to TRBJ2-2; tentative D call: TRBD1 (5 bases). Germline V gene sequence: CDR1 MNHEY, CDR2 SMNVEV (reference sequence). This CDR3 is 13 amino acids long. V lost 4 bases and J lost 8, with 11 bases in between. In DNA form, the CDR3 reads TGTGCCAGCAGTTCCGCAGGGTCTGGGGAGCTGTTTTTT. Protein product: CASSSAGSGELFF.

Written as DNA, the CDR3 is TGTGCCAGCAGTGCGCCCGGATCTGGCTATGGCTACACCTTC. Translation: CASSAPGSGYGYTF. The chain has TRBV25-1 and TRBJ1-2; no reliable D call. CDR3 length: 14 residues. Trimming took 4 bases from V and 4 from J, leaving 13 bases between them. Germline V gives CDR1 MGHDK, CDR2 SYGVNS.

This clonotype was seen more than once but under ten times. The chain links TRBV9 to TRBJ2-1; tentatively, D is TRBD2 (6 bases). This CDR3 spans 14 amino acids. Germline V gives CDR1 SGDLS, CDR2 YYNGEE. Deletions cut 7 bases from V and 4 bases from J, with 15 bases between. The CDR3 is CASGPSGLYNEQFF. DNA of the CDR3: TGTGCCAGCGGGCCTTCGGGACTTTACAATGAGCAGTTCTTC.

The rearrangement uses TRBV14 and TRBJ2-1; D not certain. The CDR3 consists of 14 residues. The V gene's germline CDR1 is SGHDN and CDR2 FVKESK. V was pared by 4 bases and J by 9 bases, with 16 bases between. The chain's CDR3 is CASSLGAPAGEQFF. The CDR3 DNA is TGTGCCAGCAGCCTAGGCGCGCCCGCCGGTGAGCAGTTCTTC.

This clonotype was counted many times. The chain couples TRBV4-1 to TRBJ2-7; D might be TRBD2 (6 bases). The V gene lost 1 base and the J gene lost 2 bases, with 12 bases spanning the gap. This CDR3 region has 15 residues. Germline CDR1 reads MGHRA; CDR2 reads YSYEKL. As DNA, the CDR3 is TGCGCCAGCAGCCAAGGGGGGGACGGTACCTACGAGCAGTACTTC. Protein product: CASSQGGDGTYEQYF.

V usage is TRBV27 and J usage is TRBJ1-1, with D possibly being TRBD1 (5 bases). The V end lost 5 bases, the J end lost 0 bases, and 16 bases lay between the germline ends. The CDR3 has 16 residues. Germline CDR1 is MNHEY and CDR2 is SMNVEV (reference sequence). In nucleotides, the CDR3 is TGTGCCAGCAGTCCCTCTCCTCGACAGTTGAACACTGAAGCTTTCTTT. Its translation is CASSPSPRQLNTEAFF.

In its sample, this clonotype was seen a few times. CDR3 DNA sequence: TGTGCCAGCAGTTCGACCCATCGGGAGCAGTTCTTC. It yields the protein CASSSTHREQFF. The rearrangement joins TRBV12-3 or TRBV12-4 to TRBJ2-1; no definite D call. CDR3 size: 12 residues. V dropped 4 bases and J dropped 10 bases, with 11 bases sitting between them.

This chain joins TRBV12-3 or TRBV12-4 and TRBJ1-3; D gene uncertain. The V end lost 7 bases, the J end lost 4 bases, and 23 bases lay between the germline ends. This CDR3 is 17 amino acids long. CDR3: CASTPNPSRVRGNTIYF. Here the CDR3 DNA reads TGTGCCAGCACCCCTAACCCATCCCGGGTGCGAGGAAACACCATATATTTT.

This clonotype was observed a few times. V gene TRBV27 combines with J gene TRBJ2-7; D possibly matches TRBD1 or TRBD2 (5 bases each). The germline CDR1 and CDR2 sequences are MNHEY and SMNVEV (reference sequence). Deletions cut 7 bases from V and 4 bases from J, with 17 bases between. The CDR3 has 14 amino acids. This CDR3 reads CASTSGRIRYEQYF. CDR3 DNA sequence: TGTGCCAGCACCTCGGGACGGATACGGTACGAGCAGTACTTC.

This clonotype was detected a few times. The rearrangement links TRBV5-1 to TRBJ1-1, with D unclear. Deletions cut 0 bases from V and 4 bases from J, with 10 bases between. Per germline, CDR1 SGHRS and CDR2 YFSETQ. The CDR3 spans 14 residues. CDR3 region: CASSLADGVTEAFF. CDR3 DNA: TGCGCCAGCAGCTTGGCCGATGGGGTCACTGAAGCTTTCTTT.

V usage is TRBV20-1 and J usage is TRBJ2-3; D perhaps matches TRBD2 (5 bases). This CDR3 has 15 residues. From germline, CDR1 is DFQATT and CDR2 SNEGSKA (reference sequence). Deletions cut 2 bases from V and 2 bases from J, with 14 bases between. In DNA form, the CDR3 reads TGCAGTGCTAGATATGAGGGTGGAGACACAGATACGCAGTATTTT. This translates into CSARYEGGDTDTQYF.

V is TRBV6-5 and J is TRBJ2-1; perhaps D is TRBD1 or TRBD2 (6 bases each). Germline assignment: CDR1 MNHEY and CDR2 SVGAGI. Trimming removed 1 base at V and 8 bases at J, with 15 bases between. The CDR3 loop spans 15 amino acids. The CDR3 bases are TGTGCCAGCAGTTACTACGGGGGCGTGGGCGATGAGCAGTTCTTC. Protein sequence: CASSYYGGVGDEQFF.

Many counts were recorded for this clonotype. This chain links TRBV12-3 or TRBV12-4 with TRBJ2-7; a possible D gene is TRBD1 (5 bases). Trimming pared 5 bases from V and 6 bases from J, leaving 17 bases between. This CDR3 contains 14 residues. The DNA for the CDR3 is TGTGCCAGCAGTCCCCCCAGCAGGGTTAGCGAGCAGTACTTC. Amino acid sequence: CASSPPSRVSEQYF.